Below, one T cell receptor beta chain is given with its context. This entry comes from a study of blood T cell repertoires in COVID-19. Overall study context: Researchers got acute and convalescent COVID-19 samples from the United States, Italy and Spain.

Authors' data handling: Researchers report that nucleated cell counts were estimated from reference gene primer amplification. The protocol was immunoSEQ multiplex PCR, while the TCRdb copy is restricted to in-frame clones and leaves out a portion. That table gives V, J and clone size, and the DNA gave D and trimming. The data contain approximately 140,000 clones, about 85% of them singletons. The source is a human donor in a cohort sampled during active COVID-19. The specimen sequenced was peripheral blood.

CDR3 sequence reads: CASSLRDRGPNTGELFF. CDR3 coding DNA: TGTGCCAGCAGTTTAAGGGACAGGGGACCGAACACCGGGGAGCTGTTTTTT. This chain joins TRBV27 and TRBJ2-2, with TRBD1 matching over 10 bases. The CDR3 is made up of 17 amino acids. The germline V gene has CDR1 MNHEY and CDR2 SMNVEV (reference sequence). Germline trimming cut 2 bases from V and 0 bases from J; bases unmatched to any gene: 3.